A single sample is the source of the 9 T cell receptor beta chains below, sequenced in a study of CD8+CD57+ T cells in acquired aplastic anemia. The template used for profiling TCR beta VDJ and CDR3 was genomic DNA. MiXCR was run by TCRdb on the reads, yielding one entry per CDR3 protein. Of some 200,000 distinct CDR3 sequences listed, 60% to 65% are singletons. Sequencing was performed on sorted CD4+, CD8+, or CD8+CD57+ T cells (not recorded which) from PBMCs. These receptors were collected from a human donor in good health.

The V and J genes are TRBV7-3 and TRBJ1-1; D is possibly TRBD1 (5 bases). Germline lookup yields CDR1 SGHTA and CDR2 FQGTGA. The V gene lost 5 bases and the J gene lost 7 bases, with 11 bases spanning the gap. CDR3 length equals 12 residues. CDR3 sequence (DNA): TGTGCCAGCAGCGACACGGGACTTGAAGCTTTCTTT. This gives the protein CASSDTGLEAFF.

Ten or more counts support this clonotype. The chain combines TRBV4-3 with TRBJ2-1, with 8 bases that match TRBD1. The length of the CDR3 is 17 residues. Germline assignment: CDR1 LGHNA and CDR2 YSLEER. The V gene end was trimmed by 8 bases and the J gene end by 3 bases; junction bases not matched to a gene: 15. The CDR3 DNA reads as TGCGCCAGCCGACCGGAGGACAGGGCTCATAACTACAATGAGCAGTTCTTC. This translates into CASRPEDRAHNYNEQFF.

This clonotype was observed a few times. The chain recombines TRBV7-3 with TRBJ2-3; 7 bases are shared with TRBD1. V lost 5 bases, J lost 4 bases, and 9 bases stayed unmatched. This CDR3 region has 15 residues. The V gene's germline CDR1 is SGHTA and CDR2 FQGTGA. In DNA, the CDR3 is TGTGCCAGCAGCCTACAGGGGTTGGTATCAGATACGCAGTATTTT. This sequence encodes CASSLQGLVSDTQYF.

This clonotype was seen ten or more times. CDR3: CSARDTEPSQETQYF. The CDR3 coding sequence is TGCAGTGCTAGAGATACCGAGCCCAGTCAAGAGACCCAGTACTTC. The chain joins TRBV20-1 to TRBJ2-5; D is ambiguous. The ends were cut back, 0 bases at V and 2 bases at J, with 13 bases in the middle. CDR1 and CDR2 from the germline V gene are DFQATT and SNEGSKA (reference sequence). The CDR3 length is 15 residues.

This clonotype was counted many times. V gene TRBV6-5 combines with J gene TRBJ2-1; TRBD1 might be the D (6 bases). This CDR3 contains 13 residues. Germline assignment: CDR1 MNHEY and CDR2 SVGAGI. V lost 0 bases to trimming and J lost 9 bases, with 9 bases between them. CDR3 amino acids: CASSYSDRSEQFF. CDR3 DNA sequence: TGTGCCAGCAGTTACTCAGACAGGTCTGAGCAGTTCTTC.

The chain is built from TRBV2 and TRBJ1-1; D is possibly TRBD1 (5 bases). Trimming removed 9 bases from V and 1 base from J, with 12 bases in between. Germline V lookup: CDR1 SNHLY, CDR2 FYNNEI. The length of the CDR3 is 13 residues. The CDR3 here is CASLRAPNTEAFF. CDR3 DNA sequence: TGTGCCAGTCTCAGGGCTCCGAACACTGAAGCTTTCTTT.

Written as DNA, the CDR3 is TGTGCCAGCAGCTTAGGACAGTATGGCTACACCTTC. This sequence encodes CASSLGQYGYTF. The J gene is TRBJ1-2, the V gene TRBV7-2; TRBD1 might be the D (5 bases). The CDR3 spans 12 residues. Germline CDR1 is SGHTA and CDR2 is FQGNSA. V gave up 1 base and J gave up 5 bases, with 5 bases separating them.

CDR3 DNA: TGTGCCAGCAGCTCACTAATTGATCAGCCCCAGCATTTT. The encoded protein is CASSSLIDQPQHF. The chain is built from TRBV7-8 and TRBJ1-5; D gene uncertain. V shed 4 bases and J shed 5 bases, with 9 bases lying between them. The V gene's germline CDR1 is SGHVS and CDR2 FQNEAQ. The CDR3 consists of 13 residues.

This clonotype showed up just once. The chain combines TRBV7-8 with TRBJ2-7; 7 bases are shared with TRBD1. CDR1 SGHVS and CDR2 FQNEAQ come from the germline V gene. V shed 4 bases, J shed 5 bases, and the junction held 11 bases outside the gene matches. This CDR3 has 15 amino acids. The CDR3: CASSSTGPRDDEQYF. The CDR3 DNA sequence: TGTGCCAGCAGCTCGACAGGGCCCCGGGATGACGAGCAGTACTTC.